Listed below are T cell receptor beta chains from one sample, sequenced in a study of molecular identifiers for immune sequencing clone quantification. TCRdb ran MiXCR on the PCR reads and lists one entry per CDR3 protein. The data contain about 640,000 distinct CDR3 sequences, about 20% of them singletons. The sample comprised naive CD8+ T cells from blood, with Jurkat cell RNA spiked in. The receptors shown here come from a human donor in good health. Some libraries in this study had Jurkat cell RNA spiked in. Both conserved end residues are part of each CDR3. Fields, in order: J gene, clone size, CDR3 length, D gene, V gene, CDR3 DNA, CDR3 protein. D genes are given only for firm matches. Size is stated for part of the rows, as once, few or many counts, or as a class when the clone is expanded.

TRBJ2-4	many	15	TRBD2	TRBV12-3/TRBV12-4	TGTGCCAGCAGTTCCTCTACTAGCGACGTTAACATTCAGTACTTC	CASSSSTSDVNIQYF
TRBJ2-1	NA	15	NA	TRBV30	TGTGCCTGGAGTCCGGACAGCTCCTACTACAATGAGCAGTTCTTC	CAWSPDSSYYNEQFF
TRBJ2-6	many	16	NA	TRBV6-5	TGTGCCAGCAGTTTCAGGACGGACTCTGGGGCCAACGTCCTGACTTTC	CASSFRTDSGANVLTF
TRBJ2-3	many	15	TRBD2	TRBV20-1	TGCAGTGCTAGACTAGCGGGACCTACGACAGATACGCAGTATTTT	CSARLAGPTTDTQYF
TRBJ1-4	NA	15	NA	TRBV19	TGTGCCAGTAGTCCCCGGGCGGCAACTAATGAAAAACTGTTTTTT	CASSPRAATNEKLFF
TRBJ1-3	many	14	NA	TRBV7-9	TGTGCCAGCAGCTTCGGACCTCCTGGAAACACCATATATTTT	CASSFGPPGNTIYF
TRBJ2-3	NA	18	NA	TRBV7-9	TGTGCCAGCAGCTTGGACCCAAAATCCCCTCACACGACAGATACGCAGTATTTT	CASSLDPKSPHTTDTQYF
TRBJ2-3	NA	17	NA	TRBV20-1	TGCAGTGCTAGAGAGGGGTTACGGGGGCTGAGCGCAGATACGCAGTATTTT	CSAREGLRGLSADTQYF
TRBJ2-2	few	14	NA	TRBV7-9	TGTGCCAGCAGCTTAGTTCCGAACCCCGGGGAGCTGTTTTTT	CASSLVPNPGELFF
TRBJ2-2	NA	15	NA	TRBV13	TGTGCCAGCAGAGCGAGGGGCGTGAACACCGGGGAGCTGTTTTTT	CASRARGVNTGELFF
TRBJ1-4	many	13	NA	TRBV13	TGTGCCAGCAGCCTCCGACCGGTAGAAAAACTGTTTTTT	CASSLRPVEKLFF
TRBJ2-5	few	13	NA	TRBV19	TGTGCCAGTAGTATTAGAGACACAGAGACCCAGTACTTC	CASSIRDTETQYF
TRBJ2-7	NA	16	TRBD2	TRBV3-1	TGTGCCAGCAGCCAAGAGGGACTAGCGGGTCTCTACAAGCAGTACTTC	CASSQEGLAGLYKQYF
TRBJ2-7	many	15	NA	TRBV4-3	TGCGCCAGCAGCCAAGACGCAACAGGTCTACTCGAGCAGTACTTC	CASSQDATGLLEQYF
TRBJ2-3	many	17	NA	TRBV2	TGTGCCATCGAACGCCTGAACAGAGATGATAGCACAGATACGCAGTATTTT	CAIERLNRDDSTDTQYF
TRBJ2-2	many	12	NA	TRBV9	TGTGCCAGCAGCCCACTAGGCGGGGAGCTGTTTTTT	CASSPLGGELFF
TRBJ1-1	NA	11	NA	TRBV6-1	TGTGCCAGTCCGGGCGACACTGAAGCTTTCTTT	CASPGDTEAFF
TRBJ2-7	few	14	NA	TRBV20-1	TGCAGTGCTAGAGATATGGGAACTCTTTACGAGCAGTACTTC	CSARDMGTLYEQYF
TRBJ2-7	many	16	TRBD2	TRBV7-2	TGTGCCAGCAGCTTAGCGGGACTAGCGGGAGTTGACGAGCAGTACTTC	CASSLAGLAGVDEQYF
TRBJ2-3	many	17	TRBD2	TRBV28	TGTGCCAGCAGTTTTCGCGGACTAGCGGGAGGCACAGATACGCAGTATTTT	CASSFRGLAGGTDTQYF
TRBJ2-2	many	14	NA	TRBV4-1	TGCGCCAGCAGCCAAGAGGTTTACACCGGGGAGCTGTTTTTT	CASSQEVYTGELFF
TRBJ1-2	NA	15	NA	TRBV6-2/TRBV6-3	TGTGCCAGCAGTTACGGGACATCCACTAACTATGGCTACACCTTC	CASSYGTSTNYGYTF
TRBJ1-2	NA	15	NA	TRBV9	TGTGCCAGCAGCGTAACTCCGGGCAGAGACTATGGCTACACCTTC	CASSVTPGRDYGYTF
TRBJ2-7	few	15	NA	TRBV11-2	TGTGCCAGCAGCCACTACAGGGCCCTCTCCTACGAGCAGTACTTC	CASSHYRALSYEQYF
TRBJ1-1	many	13	NA	TRBV4-3	TGCGCCAGCAGCCCCGACAGGTACACTGAAGCTTTCTTT	CASSPDRYTEAFF
TRBJ2-2	NA	16	NA	TRBV4-1	TGCGCCAGCAGCCAAGATTTTACCTGGGTAGCCGGGGAGCTGTTTTTT	CASSQDFTWVAGELFF
TRBJ2-3	many	16	NA	TRBV5-1	TGCGCCAGCAGCTTAGCGGGACAGCATAGCACAGATACGCAGTATTTT	CASSLAGQHSTDTQYF
TRBJ1-6	few	15	NA	TRBV7-9	TGTGCCAGCAGTCCTCAGGGAGGATATAATTCACCCCTCCACTTT	CASSPQGGYNSPLHF
TRBJ1-1	many	13	NA	TRBV7-9	TGTGCCAGCAGCCCAGGCAGGGCTACTGAAGCTTTCTTT	CASSPGRATEAFF
TRBJ2-2	few	16	TRBD2	TRBV6-2/TRBV6-3	TGTGCCAGCAGTTACAACTTGGCTAGCGGGGGCGGGGAGCTGTTTTTT	CASSYNLASGGGELFF
TRBJ1-2	NA	15	NA	TRBV27	TGTGCCAGCACCTCTATCGGGACGGGAAATTATGGCTACACCTTC	CASTSIGTGNYGYTF
TRBJ2-3	many	16	TRBD1	TRBV13	TGTGCCAGCAGCGAGGGACAGGGGCTAAGCACAGATACGCAGTATTTT	CASSEGQGLSTDTQYF
TRBJ1-1	NA	13	NA	TRBV20-1	TGCAGTGCCCTCTACAGGGTGGACGCTGAAGCTTTCTTT	CSALYRVDAEAFF
TRBJ2-5	many	14	NA	TRBV7-9	TGTGCCAGCAGCTCACAGGCGCCCCAAGAGACCCAGTACTTC	CASSSQAPQETQYF
TRBJ2-7	NA	16	NA	TRBV12-2	TGTGCAAGTCGCCCATTGGGGATGCATTACTCCTACGAGCAGTACTTC	CASRPLGMHYSYEQYF
TRBJ2-1	many	15	TRBD1	TRBV19	TGTGCCAGTAGTATAGGGGACAGGGGCTACAATGAGCAGTTCTTC	CASSIGDRGYNEQFF
TRBJ1-1	NA	13	NA	TRBV29-1	TGCAGCGGTGGGGGTGGGAGGAGCACTGAAGCTTTCTTT	CSGGGGRSTEAFF
TRBJ1-1	many	16	TRBD1	TRBV24-1	TGTGCCACCAGTGGCCCACAGGGGTACACAAACACTGAAGCTTTCTTT	CATSGPQGYTNTEAFF
TRBJ2-2	NA	14	NA	TRBV4-1	TGCGCCAGCAGCCAAGATATGACATACGGGGAGCTGTTTTTT	CASSQDMTYGELFF
TRBJ2-7	many	14	NA	TRBV6-1	TGTGCCAGCAGAGGGTGGGACGGATTATACGAGCAGTACTTC	CASRGWDGLYEQYF
TRBJ2-3	few	16	TRBD2	TRBV19	TGTGCCAGTAGCACCCTAGGACTAGCGGGCCACAATACGCAGTATTTT	CASSTLGLAGHNTQYF